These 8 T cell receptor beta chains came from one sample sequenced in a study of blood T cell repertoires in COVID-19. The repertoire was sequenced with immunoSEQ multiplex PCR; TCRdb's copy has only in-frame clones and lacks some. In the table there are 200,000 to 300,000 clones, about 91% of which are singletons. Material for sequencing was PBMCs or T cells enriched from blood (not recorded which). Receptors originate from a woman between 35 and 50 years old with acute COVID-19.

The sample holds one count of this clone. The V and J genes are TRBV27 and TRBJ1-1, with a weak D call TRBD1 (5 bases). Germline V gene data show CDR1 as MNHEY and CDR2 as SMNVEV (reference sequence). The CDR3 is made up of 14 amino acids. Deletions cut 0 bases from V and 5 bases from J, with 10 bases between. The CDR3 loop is CASSLSSGKTEAFF. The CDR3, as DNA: TGTGCCAGCAGTTTATCCTCAGGGAAAACTGAAGCTTTCTTT.

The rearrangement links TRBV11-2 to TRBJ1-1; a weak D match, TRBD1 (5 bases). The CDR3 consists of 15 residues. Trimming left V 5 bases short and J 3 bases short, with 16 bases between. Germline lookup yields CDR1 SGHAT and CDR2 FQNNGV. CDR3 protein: CASSPPGGSDTEAFF. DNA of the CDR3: TGTGCCAGCAGCCCACCCGGGGGGTCGGACACTGAAGCTTTCTTT.

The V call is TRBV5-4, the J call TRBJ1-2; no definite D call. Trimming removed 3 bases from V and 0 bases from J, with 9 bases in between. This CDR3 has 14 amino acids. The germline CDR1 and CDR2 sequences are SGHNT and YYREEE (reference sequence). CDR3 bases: TGTGCCAGCAGCTCCATCCAGACTAACTATGGCTACACCTTC. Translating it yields CASSSIQTNYGYTF.

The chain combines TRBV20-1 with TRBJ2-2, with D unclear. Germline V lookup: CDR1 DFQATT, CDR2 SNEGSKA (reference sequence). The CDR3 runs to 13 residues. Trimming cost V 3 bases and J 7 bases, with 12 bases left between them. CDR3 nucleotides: TGCAGTGCTAGTGACCGGAGTGGCGGGGAGCTGTTTTTT. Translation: CSASDRSGGELFF.

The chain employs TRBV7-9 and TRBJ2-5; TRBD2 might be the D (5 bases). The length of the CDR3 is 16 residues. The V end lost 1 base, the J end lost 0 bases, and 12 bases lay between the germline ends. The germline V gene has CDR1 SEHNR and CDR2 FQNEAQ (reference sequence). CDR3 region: CASSLGVGVDQETQYF. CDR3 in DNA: TGTGCCAGCAGCTTAGGGGTGGGAGTGGACCAAGAGACCCAGTACTTC. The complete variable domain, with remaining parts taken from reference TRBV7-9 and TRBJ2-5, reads DTGVSQNPRHKITKRGQNVTFRCDPISEHNRLYWYRQTLGQGPEFLTYFQNEAQLEKSRLLSDRFSAERPKGSFSTLEIQRTEQGDSAMYLCASSLGVGVDQETQYFGPGTRLLVL.

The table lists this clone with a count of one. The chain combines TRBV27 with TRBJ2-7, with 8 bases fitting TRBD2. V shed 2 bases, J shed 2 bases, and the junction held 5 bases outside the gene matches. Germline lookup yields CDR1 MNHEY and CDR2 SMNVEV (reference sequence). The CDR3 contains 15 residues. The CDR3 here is CASSLTPSGPYEQYV. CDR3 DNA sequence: TGTGCCAGCAGTTTAACCCCTAGCGGGCCCTACGAGCAGTACGTC.

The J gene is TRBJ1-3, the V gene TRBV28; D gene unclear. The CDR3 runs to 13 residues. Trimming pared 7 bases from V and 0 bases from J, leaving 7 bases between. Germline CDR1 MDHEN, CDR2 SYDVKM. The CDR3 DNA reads TGTGCCAGCATTACAGTCTCTGGAAACACCATATATTTT. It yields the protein CASITVSGNTIYF.

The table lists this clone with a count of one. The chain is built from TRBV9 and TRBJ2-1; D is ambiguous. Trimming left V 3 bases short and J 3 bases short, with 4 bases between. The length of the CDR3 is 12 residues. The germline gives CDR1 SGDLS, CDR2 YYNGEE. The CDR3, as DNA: TGTGCCAGCAGCGACGGCTACAATGAGCAGTTCTTC. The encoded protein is CASSDGYNEQFF. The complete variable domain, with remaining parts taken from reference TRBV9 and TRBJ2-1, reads DSGVTQTPKHLITATGQRVTLRCSPRSGDLSVYWYQQSLDQGLQFLIQYYNGEERAKGNILERFSAQQFPDLHSELNLSSLELGDSALYFCASSDGYNEQFFGPGTRLTVL.